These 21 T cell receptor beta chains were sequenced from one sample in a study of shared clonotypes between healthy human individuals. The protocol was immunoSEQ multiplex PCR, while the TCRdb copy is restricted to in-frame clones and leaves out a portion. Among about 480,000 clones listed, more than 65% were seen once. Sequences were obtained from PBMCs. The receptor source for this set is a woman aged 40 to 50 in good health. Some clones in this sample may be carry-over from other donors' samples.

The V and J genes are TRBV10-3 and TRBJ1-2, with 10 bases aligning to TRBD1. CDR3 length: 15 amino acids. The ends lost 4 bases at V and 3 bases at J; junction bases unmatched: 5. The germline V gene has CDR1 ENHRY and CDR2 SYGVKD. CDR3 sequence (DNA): TGTGCCATCAGTGGCCCGGACAGGGGGTACTATGGCTACACCTTC. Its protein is CAISGPDRGYYGYTF.

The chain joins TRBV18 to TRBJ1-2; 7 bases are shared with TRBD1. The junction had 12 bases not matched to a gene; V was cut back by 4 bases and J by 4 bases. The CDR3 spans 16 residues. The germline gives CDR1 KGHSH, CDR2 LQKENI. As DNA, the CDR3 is TGTGCCAGCTCACGGGGGGGACAGAGGACTGCCTATGGCTACACCTTC. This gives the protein CASSRGGQRTAYGYTF.

The CDR3 region has the DNA TGCGCCAGCAGCAGAGGTGGGGCTTTCAATAGCAATCAGCCCCAGCATTTT. It translates to CASSRGGAFNSNQPQHF. V usage is TRBV4-1 and J usage is TRBJ1-5, with D perhaps matching TRBD1 (5 bases). CDR3 length equals 17 residues. Trimming shortened V by 5 bases and J by 0 bases, and 17 bases separated the two germline ends. The germline V gene has CDR1 MGHRA and CDR2 YSYEKL.

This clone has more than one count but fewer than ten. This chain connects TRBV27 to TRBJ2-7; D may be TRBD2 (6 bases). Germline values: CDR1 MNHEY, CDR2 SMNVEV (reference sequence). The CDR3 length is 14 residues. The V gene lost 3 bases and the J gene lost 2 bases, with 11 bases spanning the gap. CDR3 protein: CASSFEGGAYEQYF. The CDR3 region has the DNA TGTGCCAGCAGTTTTGAGGGAGGAGCCTACGAGCAGTACTTC.

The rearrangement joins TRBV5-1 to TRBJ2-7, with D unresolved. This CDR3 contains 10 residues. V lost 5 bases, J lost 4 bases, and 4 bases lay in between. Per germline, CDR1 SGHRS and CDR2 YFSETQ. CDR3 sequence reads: CASRRYEQYF. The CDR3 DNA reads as TGCGCCAGCAGAAGGTACGAGCAGTACTTC.

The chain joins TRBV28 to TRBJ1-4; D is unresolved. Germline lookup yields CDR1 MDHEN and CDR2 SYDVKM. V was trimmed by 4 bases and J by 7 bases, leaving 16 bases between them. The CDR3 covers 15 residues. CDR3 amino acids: CASSSSGSLSEKLFF. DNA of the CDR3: TGTGCCAGCAGTTCCTCCGGGAGCCTCAGTGAAAAACTGTTTTTT.

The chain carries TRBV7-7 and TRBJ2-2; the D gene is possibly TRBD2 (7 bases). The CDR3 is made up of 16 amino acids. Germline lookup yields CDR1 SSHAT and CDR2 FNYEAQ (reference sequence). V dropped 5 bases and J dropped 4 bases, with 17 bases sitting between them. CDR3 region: CASSPVTGRGTGELFF. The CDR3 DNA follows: TGTGCCAGCAGCCCCGTCACAGGGAGGGGCACCGGGGAGCTGTTTTTT.

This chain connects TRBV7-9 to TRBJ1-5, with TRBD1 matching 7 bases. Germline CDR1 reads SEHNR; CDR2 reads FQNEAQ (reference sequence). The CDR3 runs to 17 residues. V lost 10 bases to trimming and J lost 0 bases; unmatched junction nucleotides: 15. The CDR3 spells CANVRTGECYSNQPQHF. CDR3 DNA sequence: TGTGCCAACGTTAGGACAGGAGAGTGTTATAGCAATCAGCCCCAGCATTTT. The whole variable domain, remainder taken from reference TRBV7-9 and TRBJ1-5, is DTGVSQNPRHKITKRGQNVTFRCDPISEHNRLYWYRQTLGQGPEFLTYFQNEAQLEKSRLLSDRFSAERPKGSFSTLEIQRTEQGDSAMYLCANVRTGECYSNQPQHFGDGTRLSIL.

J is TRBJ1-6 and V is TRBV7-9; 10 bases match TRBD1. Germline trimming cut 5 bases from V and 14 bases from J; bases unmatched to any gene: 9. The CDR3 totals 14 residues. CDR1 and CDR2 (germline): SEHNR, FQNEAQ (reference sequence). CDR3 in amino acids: CASSQGTGDLTLHF. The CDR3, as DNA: TGTGCCAGCAGCCAAGGGACAGGGGACCTCACCCTCCACTTT.

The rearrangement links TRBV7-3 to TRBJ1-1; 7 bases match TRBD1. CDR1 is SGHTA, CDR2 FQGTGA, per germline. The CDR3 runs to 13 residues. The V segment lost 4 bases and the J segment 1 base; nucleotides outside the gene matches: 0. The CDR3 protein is CASSWDRNTEAFF. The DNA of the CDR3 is TGTGCCAGCAGCTGGGACAGGAACACTGAAGCTTTCTTT.

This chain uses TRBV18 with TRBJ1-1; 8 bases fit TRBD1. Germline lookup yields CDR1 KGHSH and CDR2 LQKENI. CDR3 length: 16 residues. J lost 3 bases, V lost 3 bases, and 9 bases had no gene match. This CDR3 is CASSPGTGTGYTEAFF. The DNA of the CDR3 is TGTGCCAGCTCACCGGGGACAGGAACTGGCTACACTGAAGCTTTCTTT.

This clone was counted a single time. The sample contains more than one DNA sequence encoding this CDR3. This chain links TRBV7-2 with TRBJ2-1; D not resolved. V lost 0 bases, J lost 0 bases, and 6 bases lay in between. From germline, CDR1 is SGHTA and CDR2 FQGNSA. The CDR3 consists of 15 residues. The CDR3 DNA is TGTGCCAGCAGCTTAGCACCAGGCTCCTACAATGAGCAGTTCTTC. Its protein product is CASSLAPGSYNEQFF.

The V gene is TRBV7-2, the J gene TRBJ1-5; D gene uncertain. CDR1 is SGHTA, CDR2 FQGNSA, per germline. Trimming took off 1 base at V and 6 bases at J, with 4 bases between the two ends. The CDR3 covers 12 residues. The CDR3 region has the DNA TGTGCCAGCAGCTTAGAAGTTCAGCCCCAGCATTTT. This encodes CASSLEVQPQHF.

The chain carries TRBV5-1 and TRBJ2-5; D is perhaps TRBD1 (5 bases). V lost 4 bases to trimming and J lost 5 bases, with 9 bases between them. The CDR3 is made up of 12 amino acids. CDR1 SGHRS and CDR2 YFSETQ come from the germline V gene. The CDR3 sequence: CASSGHRETQYF. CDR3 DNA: TGCGCCAGCAGCGGTCACAGGGAGACCCAGTACTTC.

The CDR3 DNA sequence: TGTGCCAGCAGACGACGGACAGGCGAATTACAAGAGACCCAGTACTTC. Amino acids: CASRRRTGELQETQYF. The V and J genes are TRBV7-9 and TRBJ2-5; 7 nucleotides agree with TRBD1. The germline CDR1 and CDR2 sequences are SEHNR and FQNEAQ (reference sequence). The ends lost 6 bases at V and 2 bases at J; junction bases unmatched: 12. The length of the CDR3 is 16 residues. Drawing the rest from reference TRBV7-9 and TRBJ2-5, the complete variable domain is DTGVSQNPRHKITKRGQNVTFRCDPISEHNRLYWYRQTLGQGPEFLTYFQNEAQLEKSRLLSDRFSAERPKGSFSTLEIQRTEQGDSAMYLCASRRRTGELQETQYFGPGTRLLVL.

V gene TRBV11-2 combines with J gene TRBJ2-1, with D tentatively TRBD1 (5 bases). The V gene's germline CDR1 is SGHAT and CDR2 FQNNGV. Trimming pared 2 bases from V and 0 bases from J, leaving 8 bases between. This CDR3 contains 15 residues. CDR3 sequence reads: CASSLWGSSYNEQFF. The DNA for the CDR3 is TGTGCCAGCAGCTTATGGGGCAGCTCCTACAATGAGCAGTTCTTC.

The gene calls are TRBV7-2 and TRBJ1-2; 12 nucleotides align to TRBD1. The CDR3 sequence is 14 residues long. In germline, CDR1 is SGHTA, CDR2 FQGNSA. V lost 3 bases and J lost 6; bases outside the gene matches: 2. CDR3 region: CASSLGTGGNGYTF. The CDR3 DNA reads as TGTGCCAGCAGCTTGGGGACAGGGGGCAATGGCTACACCTTC.

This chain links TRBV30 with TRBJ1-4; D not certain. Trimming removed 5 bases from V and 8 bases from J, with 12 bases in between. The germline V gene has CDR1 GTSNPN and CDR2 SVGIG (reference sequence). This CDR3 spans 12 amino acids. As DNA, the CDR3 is TGTGCCTGGGGGAACTTCCGGGAAAAACTGTTTTTT. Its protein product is CAWGNFREKLFF.

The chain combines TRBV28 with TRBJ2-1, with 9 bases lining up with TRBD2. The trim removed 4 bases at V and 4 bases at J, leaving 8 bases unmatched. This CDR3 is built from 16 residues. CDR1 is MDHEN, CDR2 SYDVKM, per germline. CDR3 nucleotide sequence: TGTGCCAGCAGTTCGCCTATAGCGGGAGCTTACAATGAGCAGTTCTTC. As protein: CASSSPIAGAYNEQFF. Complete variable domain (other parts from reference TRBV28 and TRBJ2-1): DVKVTQSSRYLVKRTGEKVFLECVQDMDHENMFWYRQDPGLGLRLIYFSYDVKMKEKGDIPEGYSVSREKKERFSLILESASTNQTSMYLCASSSPIAGAYNEQFFGPGTRLTVL.

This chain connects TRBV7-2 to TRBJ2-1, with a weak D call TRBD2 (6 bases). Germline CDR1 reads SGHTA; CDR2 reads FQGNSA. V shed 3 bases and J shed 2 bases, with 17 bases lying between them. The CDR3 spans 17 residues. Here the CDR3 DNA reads TGTGCCAGCAGCTTTATATCCGGGACTCCACCCTACAATGAGCAGTTCTTC. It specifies CASSFISGTPPYNEQFF.

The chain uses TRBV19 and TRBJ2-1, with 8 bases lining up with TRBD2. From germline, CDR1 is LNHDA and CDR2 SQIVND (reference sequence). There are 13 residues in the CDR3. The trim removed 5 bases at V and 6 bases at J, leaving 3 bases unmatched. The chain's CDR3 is CASSVRGGNEQFF. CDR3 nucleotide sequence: TGTGCCAGTAGTGTACGGGGGGGCAATGAGCAGTTCTTC.